Listed below are T cell receptor beta chains from one sample, sequenced in a study of blood T cell repertoires in COVID-19. TCRdb's table, derived via immunoSEQ multiplex PCR, lists solely in-frame clones and lacks some. The sample lists roughly 200,000 clones, 94% occurring once. Sequenced material: peripheral blood. The receptor set was obtained from a man under 40 with COVID-19, enrolled during active disease. Each CDR3 is given with its conserved first and last residue. The D gene is left open where the match is weak. Expanded clones get a size class; other rows say once, few or many, or leave the size out.

>.|TRBJ2-7|TRBV19|.
TGTGCCAGTAGTGCCAGGGATTCCTACGAGCAGTACTTC
CASSARDSYEQYF
>TRBD1|TRBJ1-6|TRBV5-1|few
TGCGCCAGCAGCATGCGCCCGACAGGGAGTAATTCACCCCTCCACTTT
CASSMRPTGSNSPLHF
>.|TRBJ1-1|TRBV5-1|.
TGCGCCAGCAGCTTGGGGGGCCCGCAAGCCGGCGCTGAAGCTTTCTTT
CASSLGGPQAGAEAFF
>.|TRBJ1-6|TRBV7-2|.
TGTGCCAGCAGCAAAACAGGGCATAATTCACCCCTCCACTTT
CASSKTGHNSPLHF
>TRBD1|TRBJ1-2|TRBV15|.
TGTGCCACCAGCAGAGATTGGTCAGGGGGCGATGGCTACACCTTC
CATSRDWSGGDGYTF
>.|TRBJ2-3|TRBV11-1|.
TGTGCCAGCAGCCAGGGACGGGGGGCTAGCACAGATACGCAGTATTTT
CASSQGRGASTDTQYF
>TRBD1|TRBJ2-2|TRBV7-9|.
TGTGCCAGCAGACCTGCCGCGACAGGGGTCGGCACCGGGGAGCTGTTTTTT
CASRPAATGVGTGELFF
>TRBD2|TRBJ2-5|TRBV5-1|.
TGCGCCAGCCATATGACGGGGGGGCCAGAGACCCAGTACTTC
CASHMTGGPETQYF
>.|TRBJ2-7|TRBV28|.
TGTGCCAGCAGTCAAGGGACACCCTACGAGCAGTACTTC
CASSQGTPYEQYF
>TRBD1|TRBJ1-4|TRBV6-1|.
TGTGCCAGCAGTGAACAGGGGGCGGATGAAAAACTGTTTTTT
CASSEQGADEKLFF
>.|TRBJ2-5|TRBV19|.
TGTGCCAGTAGTATCCGGGATAGCGAGACCCAGTACTTC
CASSIRDSETQYF
>TRBD1|TRBJ1-5|TRBV7-2|.
TGTGCCAGCAGCCCAGGGACAGGGTTTTCTCAGCCCCAGCATTTT
CASSPGTGFSQPQHF
>TRBD1|TRBJ1-5|TRBV6-6|.
TGTGCCAGCAGTTGGGGACAGGCGCCCCAGCATTTT
CASSWGQAPQHF
>.|TRBJ2-2|TRBV3-1/TRBV3-2|.
TGTGCCAGCAGCCGCGTAGGCGTACATGAGGCAGGGGAGCTGTTTTTT
CASSRVGVHEAGELFF
>.|TRBJ1-1|TRBV19|.
TGTGCCAGTAGTATAGGACTGATGAACACTGAAGCTTTCTTT
CASSIGLMNTEAFF
>TRBD2|TRBJ2-3|TRBV10-2|.
TGCGCCAGCAGACCGACTAGCGGGGGTTATACGCAGTATTTT
CASRPTSGGYTQYF
>.|TRBJ2-1|TRBV7-3|once
TGTGCCAGCAGCTTAAGCGGGGACAATGAGCAGTTCTTC
CASSLSGDNEQFF
>TRBD1|TRBJ1-5|TRBV5-1|.
TGCGCCAGCCCGACAGGGGCTGGCCAGCCCCAGCATTTT
CASPTGAGQPQHF
>TRBD2|TRBJ2-1|TRBV19|.
TGTGCCAGTAGTATGATCAGCGGGGGGGCCCGGGAGCAGTTCTTC
CASSMISGGAREQFF
>.|TRBJ2-7|TRBV6-4|.
TGTGCCAGCAGTGAAAGGATCGGACAATCCTACGAGCAGTACTTC
CASSERIGQSYEQYF
>.|TRBJ2-5|TRBV4-1|.
TGCGCCAGCAGGAAAGGCGGGGAGACCCAGTACTTC
CASRKGGETQYF
>TRBD1|TRBJ1-1|TRBV7-6|.
TGTGCCAGCAGCCCGACAGGGGTAAGGAACACTGAAGCTTTCTTT
CASSPTGVRNTEAFF
>TRBD2|TRBJ2-7|TRBV10-1|.
TGCGCCAGCAGTGAGTCGCGGGGAGGGCCGCGCGAGCAGTACTTC
CASSESRGGPREQYF
>.|TRBJ1-1|TRBV18|.
TGTGCCAGCTCACTCCTTGAGACGGACAGGAACACTGAAGCTTTCTTT
CASSLLETDRNTEAFF
>.|TRBJ1-4|TRBV18|.
TGTGCCAGCTCCCAAGACAGTGCAACTAATGAAAAACTGTTTTTT
CASSQDSATNEKLFF
>.|TRBJ2-7|TRBV2|once
TGTGCCAGCAGTGAATCGACCCGGTGGAGCGAGCAGTACTTC
CASSESTRWSEQYF
>.|TRBJ2-2|TRBV9|once
TGTGCCAGCAGCATAACTCCAGGGGACACCGGGGAGCTGTTTTTT
CASSITPGDTGELFF
>TRBD1|TRBJ1-1|TRBV5-4|.
TGTGCCAGCAGCTTGAAGGGGGCTTCGAACACTGAAGCTTTCTTT
CASSLKGASNTEAFF
>.|TRBJ1-2|TRBV11-3|.
TGTGCCAGCAGCCCGAGGACGGGGGAAGTTAACTATGGCTACACCTTC
CASSPRTGEVNYGYTF
>.|TRBJ1-1|TRBV5-6|once
TGTGCCAGCAGCTGGCAGGGGAGTACCATGAACACTGAAGCTTTCTTT
CASSWQGSTMNTEAFF
>.|TRBJ1-1|TRBV11-3|.
TGTGCCAGCAGCAAGGGGGGGCGCGGAACTGAAGCTTTCTTT
CASSKGGRGTEAFF
>TRBD2|TRBJ2-5|TRBV5-5|once
TGTGCCAGCAGCCCGACTAGCGGGGGACTGGAGACCCAGTACTTC
CASSPTSGGLETQYF
>TRBD1|TRBJ1-2|TRBV2|.
TGTGCCAGCAGAGGGGGCAGCTCTAACTATGGCTACACCTTC
CASRGGSSNYGYTF
>.|TRBJ1-6|TRBV7-6|.
TGTGCCAGCAGCTTAGAGGTAGCTAATTCACCCCTCCACTTT
CASSLEVANSPLHF
>.|TRBJ1-2|TRBV2|.
TGTGCCAGCAGTGAAGCTCGTGTTGGCTCCGGAGTCTATGGCTACACCTTC
CASSEARVGSGVYGYTF
>TRBD1|TRBJ1-6|TRBV5-1|.
TGCGCCAGCAGCCTCCAGCCCGGGACAGGGGGCTCACCCCTCCACTTT
CASSLQPGTGGSPLHF
>.|TRBJ2-2|TRBV5-1|.
TGCGCCAGTAGCCCAGAACAGATCCCCGGGGAGCTGTTTTTT
CASSPEQIPGELFF
>.|TRBJ1-1|TRBV9|.
TGTGCCAGCAGCGTGGCCATGTCGAACACTGAAGCTTTCTTT
CASSVAMSNTEAFF
>TRBD1|TRBJ1-5|TRBV6-5|.
TGTGCCAGCAGTTCCACAGGGGTTGGCAATCAGCCCCAGCATTTT
CASSSTGVGNQPQHF
>.|TRBJ1-1|TRBV10-3|.
TGTGCCATAGCGACAGAATGGACTGAAGCTTTCTTT
CAIATEWTEAFF
>TRBD1|TRBJ1-2|TRBV6-5|.
TGTGCCAGCAGTTCGGGACAGGGTTCAGGTGGCTACACCTTC
CASSSGQGSGGYTF
>TRBD1|TRBJ2-5|TRBV5-4|.
TGTGCCAGCAGCTTGGAACAGGGGGCAGGGGAGACCCAGTACTTC
CASSLEQGAGETQYF
>TRBD1|TRBJ1-1|TRBV7-6|.
TGTGCCAGCAGTCTCCGACAGGGAGGGAACACTGAAGCTTTCTTT
CASSLRQGGNTEAFF
>TRBD1|TRBJ1-2|TRBV6-5|.
TGTGCCAGCAGAGGGGGCCCTCCCGGTGGCTACACCTTC
CASRGGPPGGYTF
>.|TRBJ1-2|TRBV28|.
TGTGCCAGCAGTTTCAGTGCTGGGCCCGGCTACACCTTC
CASSFSAGPGYTF
>TRBD2|TRBJ2-5|TRBV9|.
TGTGCCAGCAGCGTAGCTCGCAGCGGGGTGACTGAGACCCAGTACTTC
CASSVARSGVTETQYF
>.|TRBJ1-3|TRBV7-6|once
TGTGCCAGCAGCTTAGGGGAGAGCGACAGGACCATATATTTT
CASSLGESDRTIYF
>.|TRBJ1-3|TRBV18|once
TGTGCCAGCTCACCATCAGGGTTCTCGAGTGGAAACACCATATATTTT
CASSPSGFSSGNTIYF
>TRBD1|TRBJ2-7|TRBV19|.
TGTGCCAGTAGCTTTACCCACAGGGGGACCGAGCAGTACTTC
CASSFTHRGTEQYF
>.|TRBJ1-2|TRBV6-5|.
TGTGCCAGCAGTAACTCCGGGAACCCTTATGGCTACACCTTC
CASSNSGNPYGYTF
>TRBD1|TRBJ2-1|TRBV5-1|.
TGCGCCAGCAGCCAAGCCGGGACAGATTCCAATGAGCAGTTCTTC
CASSQAGTDSNEQFF
>.|TRBJ1-2|TRBV6-5|once
TGTGCCAGCAGTTCGTCCAGGGGCGGTGGCTACACCTTC
CASSSSRGGGYTF
>TRBD2|TRBJ2-1|TRBV3-1/TRBV3-2|.
TGTGCCAGCAGCTGGACTAGCGGGGCTAATGAGCAGTTCTTC
CASSWTSGANEQFF
>TRBD1|TRBJ1-5|TRBV6-5|once
TGTGCCAGCAGTTTAGACAGGGGGTCGGGTCAGCCCCAGCATTTT
CASSLDRGSGQPQHF
>TRBD2|TRBJ2-3|TRBV10-2|.
TGCGCCAGCACCGGGACTAGCGGCACAGATACGCAGTATTTT
CASTGTSGTDTQYF